The present TCR beta chain was sequenced within a study of T-cell reconstitution after alpha-beta-depleted transplantation in children. The germline V gene encodes CDR1 SGHDN and CDR2 FVKESK. Trimming cost V 3 bases and J 2 bases, with 8 bases left between them. The CDR3 runs 13 residues. As it was prepared, the TCRbeta library received unique molecular identifiers. MiXCR, run by TCRdb on the PCR reads, gives a single entry per CDR3 protein. The sample shows about 72,000 distinct CDR3 sequences, more than 5.5% of them seen only once. This TCR was sampled from a human donor who donated a stem cell graft to a child with acute lymphoblastic leukemia. The sequencing here drew on PBMCs from the stem cell graft donor, taken from the stem cell graft. V usage is TRBV14 and J usage is TRBJ2-7, with unresolved D. DNA of the CDR3: TGTGCCAGCAGCCAGGTTGGTCCCTACGAGCAGTACTTC. Protein: CASSQVGPYEQYF.